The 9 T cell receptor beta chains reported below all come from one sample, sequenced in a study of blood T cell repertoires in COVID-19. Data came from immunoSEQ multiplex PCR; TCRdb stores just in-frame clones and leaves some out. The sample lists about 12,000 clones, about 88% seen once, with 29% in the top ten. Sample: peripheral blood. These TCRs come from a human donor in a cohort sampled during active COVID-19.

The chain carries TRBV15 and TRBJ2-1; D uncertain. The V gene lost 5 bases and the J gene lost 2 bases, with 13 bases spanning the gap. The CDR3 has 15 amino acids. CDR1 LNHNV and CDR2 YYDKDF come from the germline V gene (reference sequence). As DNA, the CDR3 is TGTGCCACCAGCTTTATCAACACGACCTACAATGAGCAGTTCTTC. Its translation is CATSFINTTYNEQFF.

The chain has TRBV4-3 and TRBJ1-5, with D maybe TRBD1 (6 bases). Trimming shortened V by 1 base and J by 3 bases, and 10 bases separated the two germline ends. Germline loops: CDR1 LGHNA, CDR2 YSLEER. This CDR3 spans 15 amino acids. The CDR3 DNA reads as TGCGCCAGCAGCCAAGGAGACAGGCTCAATCAGCCCCAGCATTTT. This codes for CASSQGDRLNQPQHF.

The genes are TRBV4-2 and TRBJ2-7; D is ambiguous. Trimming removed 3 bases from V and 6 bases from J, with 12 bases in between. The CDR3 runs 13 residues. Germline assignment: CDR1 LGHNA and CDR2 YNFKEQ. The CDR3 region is CASSHAKPGEQYF. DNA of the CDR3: TGTGCCAGCAGCCACGCTAAACCCGGCGAGCAGTACTTC.

CDR3 nucleotide sequence: TGTGCCAGCAGTGTACTAGCGGGGGGGCCAGATACGCAGTATTTT. Amino acid sequence: CASSVLAGGPDTQYF. This sequence joins TRBV6-4 and TRBJ2-3, with TRBD2 matching over 13 bases. The CDR3 sequence is 15 residues long. Germline CDR1 MRHNA, CDR2 SNTAGT. V shed 4 bases, J shed 4 bases, and the junction held 2 bases outside the gene matches.

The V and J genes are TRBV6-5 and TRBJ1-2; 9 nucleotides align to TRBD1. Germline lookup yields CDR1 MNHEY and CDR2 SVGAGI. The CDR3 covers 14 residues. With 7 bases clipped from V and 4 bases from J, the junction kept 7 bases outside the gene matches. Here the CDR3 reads CASKTGGAGYGYTF. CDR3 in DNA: TGTGCCAGCAAAACAGGGGGCGCCGGCTATGGCTACACCTTC.

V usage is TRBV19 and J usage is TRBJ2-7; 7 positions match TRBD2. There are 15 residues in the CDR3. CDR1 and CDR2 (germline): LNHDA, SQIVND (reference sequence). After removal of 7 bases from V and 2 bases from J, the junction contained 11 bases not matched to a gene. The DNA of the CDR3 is TGTGCCAGTAATCGTGCTAGCGGAGCCCCCTACGAGCAGTACTTC. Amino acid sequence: CASNRASGAPYEQYF.

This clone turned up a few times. CDR3 nucleotide sequence: TGCGCCAGCAGCTTCGGCAGACTAGCGGAGCTTACCGGGGAGCTGTTTTTT. Translation gives CASSFGRLAELTGELFF. V and J are TRBV5-1 and TRBJ2-2, with 9 bases identical to TRBD2. V was pared by 2 bases and J by 5 bases, with 10 bases of the junction left unmatched. This CDR3 has 17 amino acids. Germline CDR1 SGHRS, CDR2 YFSETQ.

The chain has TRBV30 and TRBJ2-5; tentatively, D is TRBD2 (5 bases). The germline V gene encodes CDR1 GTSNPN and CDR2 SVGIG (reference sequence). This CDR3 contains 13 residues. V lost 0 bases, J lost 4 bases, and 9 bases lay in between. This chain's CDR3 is CAWSVLGGETQYF. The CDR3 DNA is TGTGCCTGGAGTGTACTAGGAGGAGAGACCCAGTACTTC.

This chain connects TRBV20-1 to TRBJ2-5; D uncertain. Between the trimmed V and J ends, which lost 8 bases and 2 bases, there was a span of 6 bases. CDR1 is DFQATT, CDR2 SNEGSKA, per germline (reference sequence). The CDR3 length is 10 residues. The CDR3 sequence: CSFRQETQYF. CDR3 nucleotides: TGCAGTTTCAGACAAGAGACCCAGTACTTC.